This TCR beta chain appears in the sequencing data of a study of blood T cell repertoires in COVID-19. In the study's own analysis: Researchers report that nucleated cell counts were estimated from reference gene primer amplification. Only in-frame clones appear in the TCRdb table, and some are missing; sequencing was by immunoSEQ multiplex PCR. V, J and clone size are taken as reported in that table, and D and trimming were inferred from the DNA itself. The data show about 310,000 clones, 85% seen once. All enrollees were about 18 to 89 years old and from about 24 US areas. Exposed study participants had met a COVID-19 case within 2 weeks before entry. Between the trimmed V and J ends, which lost 0 bases and 6 bases, there was a span of 2 bases. The germline CDR1 and CDR2 sequences are GTSNPN and SVGIG (reference sequence). This CDR3 comprises 11 residues.

The source material was PBMCs or T cells enriched from blood (not recorded which). The sequence was collected from a woman younger than 45 who had been exposed to COVID-19. This chain uses TRBV30 with TRBJ2-2; D remains ambiguous. CDR3 coding DNA: TGTGCCTGGAGTGTCGCCGGGGAGCTGTTTTTT. As protein: CAWSVAGELFF.